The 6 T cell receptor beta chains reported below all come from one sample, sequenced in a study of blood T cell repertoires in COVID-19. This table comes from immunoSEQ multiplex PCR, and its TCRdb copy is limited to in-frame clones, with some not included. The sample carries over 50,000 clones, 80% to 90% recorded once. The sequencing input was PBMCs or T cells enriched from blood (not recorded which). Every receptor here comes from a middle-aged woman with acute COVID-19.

The CDR3 sequence: CASSVRGFYETQYF. In DNA, the CDR3 is TGTGCCAGCAGTGTCAGGGGGTTTTACGAGACCCAGTACTTC. The genes are TRBV2 and TRBJ2-5, with TRBD1 identical over 7 bases. From germline, CDR1 is SNHLY and CDR2 FYNNEI. The V gene end was trimmed by 4 bases and the J gene end by 5 bases; junction bases not matched to a gene: 7. The CDR3 extends over 14 amino acids.

The chain's CDR3 is CASSVGGGEFQPQHF. CDR3 DNA sequence: TGTGCCAGCAGCGTAGGAGGGGGCGAGTTTCAGCCCCAGCATTTT. The chain joins TRBV9 to TRBJ1-5, with 7 nucleotides matching TRBD1. V trimming: 0 bases; J trimming: 6 bases; junction bases outside the gene matches: 6. The CDR3 has 15 residues. Germline CDR1 reads SGDLS; CDR2 reads YYNGEE.

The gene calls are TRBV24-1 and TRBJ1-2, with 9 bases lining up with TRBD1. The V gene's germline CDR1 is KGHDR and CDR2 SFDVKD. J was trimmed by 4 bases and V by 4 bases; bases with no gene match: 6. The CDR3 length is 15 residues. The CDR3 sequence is CATSDQDRGGYGYTF. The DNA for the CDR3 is TGTGCCACCAGTGACCAGGACAGGGGAGGCTATGGCTACACCTTC.

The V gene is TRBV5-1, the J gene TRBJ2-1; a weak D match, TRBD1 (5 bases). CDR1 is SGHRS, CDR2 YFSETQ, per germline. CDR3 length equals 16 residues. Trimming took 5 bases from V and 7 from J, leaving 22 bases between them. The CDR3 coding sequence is TGCGCCAGCAGGATGGTGGGGCAGGGCGCTTTAAATGAGCAGTTCTTC. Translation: CASRMVGQGALNEQFF.

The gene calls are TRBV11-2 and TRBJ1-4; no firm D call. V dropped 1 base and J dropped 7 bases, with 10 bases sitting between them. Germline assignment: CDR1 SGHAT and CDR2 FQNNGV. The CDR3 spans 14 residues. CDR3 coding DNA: TGTGCCAGCAGCTTAGGCGGGCCCCGTGAAAAACTGTTTTTT. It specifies CASSLGGPREKLFF.

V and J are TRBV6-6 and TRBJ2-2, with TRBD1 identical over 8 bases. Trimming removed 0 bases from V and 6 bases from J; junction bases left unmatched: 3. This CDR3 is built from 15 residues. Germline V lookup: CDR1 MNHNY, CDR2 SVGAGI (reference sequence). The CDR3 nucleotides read TGTGCCAGCAGTTACTCGAGACAGGGGTCCGGGGAGCTGTTTTTT. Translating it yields CASSYSRQGSGELFF.